The clone carrying this T cell receptor beta chain was observed a single time. The data are from a study of control samples from healthy donors and cancer patients. The data were produced by immunoSEQ multiplex PCR, yet TCRdb's version contains in-frame clones alone and is incomplete. The sample yields some 76,000 clones, around nine tenths seen once. Germline V gives CDR1 DFQATT, CDR2 SNEGSKA (reference sequence). CDR3 length: 13 amino acids. Trimming cost V 3 bases and J 8 bases, with 14 bases left between them. The chain uses TRBV20-1 and TRBJ2-1, with D perhaps matching TRBD2 (6 bases). Sequencing input: PBMCs. The source of this sequence is a woman aged 45 to 65 with colorectal cancer. The CDR3 DNA follows: TGCAGTGCTAGTGTAGGAGGGCTTGATGAGCAGTTCTTC. The encoded protein is CSASVGGLDEQFF.